This T cell receptor (beta chain) came from a study of shared clonotypes between healthy human individuals. Study-wide results and caveats: Non-shared clonotypes were found to have lower generation probabilities than the clonotypes that were shared by all four of the sorted-subset donors. Clonotype sharing among donors, it was expected, would be affected by sequencing depth. The study generally estimated greater richness for naive than memory subsets. Rarefaction exposed incomplete sorted-subset sequencing despite large depth.

Sequenced by immunoSEQ multiplex PCR; TCRdb stores in-frame clones only, minus some. The repertoire holds 450,000 to 700,000 clones, about 95% seen once, with 0.11% in the top ten. The naive CD8 population came from CD45RO-negative cells selected for CCR7, without terminally differentiated effector memory CD45RA+ cells. The CDR3 covers 16 residues. Germline CDR1 and CDR2: MNHEY and SMNVEV (reference sequence). The junction had 7 bases not matched to a gene; V was cut back by 6 bases and J by 7 bases. As to this clone: Its specificity is not known.

This receptor was taken from a woman younger than 45 in good health. Material for sequencing was naive CD8+ T cells sorted from blood. This sequence joins TRBV27 and TRBJ2-2, with 14 bases matching TRBD2. The CDR3 loop reads CASRLGTSGRGGELFF. The DNA for the CDR3 is TGTGCCAGCAGACTCGGGACTAGCGGGAGAGGCGGGGAGCTGTTTTTT.